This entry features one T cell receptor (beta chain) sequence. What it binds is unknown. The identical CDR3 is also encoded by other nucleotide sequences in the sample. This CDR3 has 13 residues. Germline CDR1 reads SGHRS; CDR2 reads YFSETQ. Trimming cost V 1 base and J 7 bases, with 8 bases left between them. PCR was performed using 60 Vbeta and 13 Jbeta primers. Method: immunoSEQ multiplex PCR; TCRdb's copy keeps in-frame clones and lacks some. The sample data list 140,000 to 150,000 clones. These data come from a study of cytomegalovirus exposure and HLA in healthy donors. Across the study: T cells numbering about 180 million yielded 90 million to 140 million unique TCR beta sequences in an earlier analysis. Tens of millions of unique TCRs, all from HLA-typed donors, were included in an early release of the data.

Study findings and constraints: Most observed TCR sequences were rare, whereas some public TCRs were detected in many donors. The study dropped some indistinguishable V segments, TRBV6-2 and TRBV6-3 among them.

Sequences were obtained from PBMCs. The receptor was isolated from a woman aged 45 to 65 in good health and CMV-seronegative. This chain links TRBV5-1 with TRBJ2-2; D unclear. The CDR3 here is CASSLIPSGELFF. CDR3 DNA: TGCGCCAGCAGCTTGATACCTAGCGGGGAGCTGTTTTTT.